These 25 T cell receptor beta chains share one sample of origin, sequenced in a study of regulatory T cells. The PCR used 52 TRBV and 13 TRBJ primers. Sequencing used immunoSEQ multiplex PCR; TCRdb keeps in-frame clones, though not all of them. The top ten hold more than 30% of the sample, which has roughly 15,000 clones, more than 85% seen once. The sample comprised CD8+ T cells sorted from blood. Receptors were obtained from a person under 35 with CD3G deficiency.

This clone is medium-sized within its sample. V and J are TRBV10-2 and TRBJ2-1; D call uncertain. This CDR3 has 11 residues. Germline CDR1 reads WSHSY; CDR2 reads SAAADI. Trimming removed 6 bases from V and 6 bases from J, with 6 bases in between. For the CDR3, the DNA is TGCGCCAGCAGGGACCTCAATGAGCAGTTCTTC. It codes for CASRDLNEQFF.

V and J are TRBV6-1 and TRBJ2-6; 7 bases align to TRBD1. The CDR3 has 13 amino acids. J lost 14 bases, V lost 6 bases, and 10 bases had no gene match. CDR1 MNHNS and CDR2 SASEGT come from the germline V gene. The CDR3 coding sequence is TGTGCCAGCAGCCAAGGGACAGTTAAACTCCTGACTTTC. Amino acid sequence: CASSQGTVKLLTF.

The J gene is TRBJ2-1, the V gene TRBV9; 9 bases are a match to TRBD2. Trimming took 2 bases from V and 6 from J; bases not matched to a gene: 3. CDR3 size: 14 residues. CDR1 is SGDLS, CDR2 YYNGEE, per germline. Written as DNA, the CDR3 is TGTGCCAGCAGCGTGGGCGGGGGGGCCAATGAGCAGTTCTTC. Translation: CASSVGGGANEQFF.

The V gene is TRBV9, the J gene TRBJ2-5; D gene ambiguous. V lost 2 bases and J 2 bases, leaving 7 bases between the germline ends. Germline-derived CDR1 and CDR2 are SGDLS and YYNGEE. The CDR3 sequence is 13 residues long. The CDR3 DNA sequence: TGTGCCAGCAGCGTCTCACATCAAGAGACCCAGTACTTC. It encodes CASSVSHQETQYF. The complete variable domain, with remaining parts taken from reference TRBV9 and TRBJ2-5, reads DSGVTQTPKHLITATGQRVTLRCSPRSGDLSVYWYQQSLDQGLQFLIQYYNGEERAKGNILERFSAQQFPDLHSELNLSSLELGDSALYFCASSVSHQETQYFGPGTRLLVL.

The chain combines TRBV6-4 with TRBJ2-3, with 9 bases aligning to TRBD2. CDR3 length: 14 residues. The V gene end was trimmed by 11 bases and the J gene end by 1 base; junction bases not matched to a gene: 7. Germline values: CDR1 MRHNA, CDR2 SNTAGT. CDR3 amino acids: CAPLTSGGTDTQYF. In DNA form, the CDR3 reads TGTGCCCCCTTGACTAGCGGAGGCACAGATACGCAGTATTTT.

The rearrangement uses TRBV9 and TRBJ2-3; D possibly corresponds to TRBD2 (6 bases). The CDR3 spans 13 residues. Deletions cut 3 bases from V and 5 bases from J, with 10 bases between. Looked up from germline, CDR1 is SGDLS and CDR2 is YYNGEE. CDR3 sequence: CASSAYGGDTQYF. CDR3 in DNA: TGTGCCAGCAGCGCATACGGGGGAGATACGCAGTATTTT.

V and J are TRBV4-1 and TRBJ1-3; D may be TRBD1 (6 bases). From germline, CDR1 is MGHRA and CDR2 YSYEKL. V was pared by 2 bases and J by 11 bases, with 10 bases between. The CDR3 sequence is 12 residues long. CDR3 residues: CASSQTGSAIYF. The CDR3 nucleotides are TGCGCCAGCAGCCAAACAGGGAGTGCCATATATTTT.

This sequence joins TRBV27 and TRBJ2-2, with D maybe TRBD2 (5 bases). The CDR3 extends over 13 amino acids. V shed 2 bases and J shed 4 bases, with 5 bases lying between them. Germline V gene lookup returns CDR1 MNHEY and CDR2 SMNVEV (reference sequence). DNA for the CDR3: TGTGCCAGCAGTTTAAGCGGCACCGGGGAGCTGTTTTTT. Translated: CASSLSGTGELFF.

The chain links TRBV6-6 to TRBJ2-5, with unresolved D. CDR3 size: 14 residues. V lost 0 bases to trimming and J lost 5 bases, with 10 bases between them. Germline assignment: CDR1 MNHNY and CDR2 SVGAGI (reference sequence). The CDR3 bases are TGTGCCAGCAGTTACTCTTCCAGTATGGAGACCCAGTACTTC. Its protein is CASSYSSSMETQYF.

The gene calls are TRBV27 and TRBJ2-3; 7 bases match TRBD2. J was trimmed by 5 bases and V by 3 bases; bases with no gene match: 11. The CDR3 runs 16 residues. The germline gives CDR1 MNHEY, CDR2 SMNVEV (reference sequence). The CDR3 is CASSFNSAGMGDTQYF. The CDR3 region has the DNA TGTGCCAGCAGTTTTAACTCAGCGGGAATGGGAGATACGCAGTATTTT.

The chain joins TRBV19 to TRBJ2-2; D gene uncertain. Trimming took off 5 bases at V and 8 bases at J, with 21 bases between the two ends. The V gene's germline CDR1 is LNHDA and CDR2 SQIVND (reference sequence). The CDR3 contains 16 residues. CDR3 sequence reads: CASSHGVSSAAGELFF. The CDR3 bases are TGTGCCAGTAGTCATGGGGTTAGCTCCGCCGCGGGGGAGCTGTTTTTT.

V is TRBV5-3 and J is TRBJ2-7, with unresolved D. TRBV5-3 counts as an open reading frame of uncertain function. Trimming cost V 0 bases and J 8 bases, with 12 bases left between them. This CDR3 is built from 13 residues. CDR3 amino acids: CARSLVPFWKQYF. For the CDR3, the DNA is TGTGCCAGAAGCTTGGTCCCATTCTGGAAGCAGTACTTC.

This sequence joins TRBV6-6 and TRBJ1-2; D uncertain. V dropped 5 bases and J dropped 4 bases, with 11 bases sitting between them. This CDR3 has 13 amino acids. Germline CDR1 MNHNY, CDR2 SVGAGI (reference sequence). The CDR3 DNA sequence: TGTGCCAGCAGTCCGGCGGAAGTCTATGGCTACACCTTC. This gives the protein CASSPAEVYGYTF.

This chain connects TRBV6-5 to TRBJ1-6, with TRBD1 matching 9 bases. Germline CDR1 reads MNHEY; CDR2 reads SVGAGI. V lost 0 bases to trimming and J lost 10 bases; unmatched junction nucleotides: 7. The CDR3 covers 16 residues. The CDR3 loop is CASSYSMGQGYSPLHF. DNA for the CDR3: TGTGCCAGCAGTTACTCGATGGGACAGGGATACTCACCCCTCCACTTT.

The rearrangement uses TRBV9 and TRBJ2-7; 9 bases match TRBD1. V was pared by 2 bases and J by 6 bases, with 3 bases of the junction left unmatched. This CDR3 is built from 13 residues. CDR1 and CDR2 from the germline V gene are SGDLS and YYNGEE. The CDR3, as DNA: TGTGCCAGCAGCGTGACAGGGGGTGGCGAGCAGTACTTC. Its translation: CASSVTGGGEQYF.

The chain links TRBV15 to TRBJ2-3, with 7 nucleotides matching TRBD2. Per germline, CDR1 LNHNV and CDR2 YYDKDF (reference sequence). The CDR3 has 16 residues. With 4 bases clipped from V and 2 bases from J, the junction kept 9 bases outside the gene matches. The CDR3 loop is CATSTLGGGYTDTQYF. Written as DNA, the CDR3 is TGTGCCACCAGCACCCTTGGCGGGGGTTACACAGATACGCAGTATTTT. Based on the CDR3 plus reference TRBV15 and TRBJ2-3, the full variable domain is DAMVIQNPRYQVTQFGKPVTLSCSQTLNHNVMYWYQQKSSQAPKLLFHYYDKDFNNEADTPDNFQSRRPNTSFCFLDIRSPGLGDTAMYLCATSTLGGGYTDTQYFGPGTRLTVL.

The CDR3 here is CASSGGRQETQYF. CDR3 sequence (DNA): TGTGCCAGCAGTGGGGGTAGGCAAGAGACCCAGTACTTC. The gene calls are TRBV2 and TRBJ2-5; D remains unclear. The CDR3 consists of 13 residues. V was pared by 4 bases and J by 2 bases, with 8 bases between. Looked up from germline, CDR1 is SNHLY and CDR2 is FYNNEI.

The chain couples TRBV30 to TRBJ1-4; no definite D call. CDR1 GTSNPN and CDR2 SVGIG come from the germline V gene (reference sequence). The CDR3 is 13 residues long. V lost 4 bases and J lost 1, with 7 bases in between. The CDR3 nucleotides read TGTGCCTGGACACCAGTAACTAATGAAAAACTGTTTTTT. This gives the protein CAWTPVTNEKLFF. Combining the CDR3 with reference TRBV30 and TRBJ1-4 gives the whole variable domain SQTIHQWPATLVQPVGSPLSLECTVEGTSNPNLYWYRQAAGRGLQLLFYSVGIGQISSEVPQNLSASRPQDRQFILSSKKLLLSDSGFYLCAWTPVTNEKLFFGSGTQLSVL.

V is TRBV5-1 and J is TRBJ2-5; 8 bases map to TRBD1. V lost 5 bases and J lost 5; bases outside the gene matches: 8. The CDR3 spans 14 residues. Germline CDR1 reads SGHRS; CDR2 reads YFSETQ. This chain's CDR3 is CASRKQGAEETQYF. In DNA, the CDR3 is TGCGCCAGCAGGAAGCAGGGGGCGGAGGAGACCCAGTACTTC.

The chain joins TRBV28 to TRBJ1-1; D possibly corresponds to TRBD1 (5 bases). CDR3 size: 15 residues. V lost 2 bases and J 0 bases, leaving 10 bases between the germline ends. The germline CDR1 and CDR2 sequences are MDHEN and SYDVKM. In DNA form, the CDR3 reads TGTGCCAGCAGTTTAAACCTGGGGCTGAACACTGAAGCTTTCTTT. As protein: CASSLNLGLNTEAFF.

The chain is built from TRBV28 and TRBJ2-1; D call uncertain. Germline CDR1 and CDR2: MDHEN and SYDVKM. With 2 bases removed from V and 12 bases from J, the gap between germline ends came to 14 bases. There are 13 residues in the CDR3. CDR3 nucleotides: TGTGCCAGCAGTTTAGATAGGAGTGCCCGGCAGTTCTTC. This gives the protein CASSLDRSARQFF.

The CDR3 reads CASSLASSGSQETQYF. The CDR3 coding sequence is TGTGCCAGCAGCTTAGCTTCTAGCGGGTCTCAAGAGACCCAGTACTTC. The chain couples TRBV7-9 to TRBJ2-5; 8 bases match TRBD2. J was trimmed by 2 bases and V by 0 bases; bases with no gene match: 5. The germline V gene encodes CDR1 SEHNR and CDR2 FQNEAQ (reference sequence). The CDR3 length is 16 residues.

The chain couples TRBV4-1 to TRBJ2-4; D remains unclear. The CDR3 has 15 residues. V lost 1 base, J lost 0 bases, and 7 bases lay in between. Germline V gene sequence: CDR1 MGHRA, CDR2 YSYEKL. CDR3 nucleotide sequence: TGCGCCAGCAGCCAAGGGGGTATAGCCAAAAACATTCAGTACTTC. This encodes CASSQGGIAKNIQYF.

The rearrangement uses TRBV6-5 and TRBJ1-1; D is unresolved. CDR1 and CDR2 from the germline V gene are MNHEY and SVGAGI. V was clipped by 6 bases and J by 2 bases, with 7 bases between them. The CDR3 has 12 residues. CDR3 in amino acids: CASSPGNTEAFF. CDR3 nucleotides: TGTGCCAGCAGCCCCGGCAACACTGAAGCTTTCTTT.

This clone was counted a single time. This sequence joins TRBV5-6 and TRBJ2-6, with a weak D call TRBD1 (5 bases). This CDR3 is 17 amino acids long. V dropped 7 bases and J dropped 5 bases, with 22 bases sitting between them. CDR1 SGHDT and CDR2 YYEEEE come from the germline V gene. The CDR3 reads CASLADNSQSRANVLTF. CDR3 nucleotide sequence: TGTGCCAGCCTCGCGGACAATAGTCAAAGTCGGGCCAACGTCCTGACTTTC.